The sequence of this TCR beta chain was determined in a study of cytomegalovirus exposure and HLA in healthy donors. Across the study: About 79 million unique TCRs from HLA-typed donors were held in an early data release.

PCR amplification relied on 60 Vbeta primers (plus 13 Jbeta primers). The repertoire was sequenced with immunoSEQ multiplex PCR; TCRdb's copy has only in-frame clones and lacks some. The data show approximately 140,000 clones, approximately 84% seen once. Note on this clone: Antigen unknown.

Study results and limitations: Presence/absence analyses treated sequencing depth as roughly uniform across donors.

Germline trimming cut 2 bases from V and 11 bases from J; bases unmatched to any gene: 12. The CDR3 runs to 15 residues. CDR1 is MDHEN, CDR2 SYDVKM, per germline. The material sequenced was PBMCs. The TCR sequence derives from a woman aged 40 to 49 in good health and CMV-seronegative. The V gene is TRBV28, the J gene TRBJ1-5, with 7 bases fitting TRBD1. The CDR3 protein is CASSLPGTALGSQHF. CDR3 DNA: TGTGCCAGCAGTTTACCGGGGACAGCCCTCGGTTCCCAGCATTTT.